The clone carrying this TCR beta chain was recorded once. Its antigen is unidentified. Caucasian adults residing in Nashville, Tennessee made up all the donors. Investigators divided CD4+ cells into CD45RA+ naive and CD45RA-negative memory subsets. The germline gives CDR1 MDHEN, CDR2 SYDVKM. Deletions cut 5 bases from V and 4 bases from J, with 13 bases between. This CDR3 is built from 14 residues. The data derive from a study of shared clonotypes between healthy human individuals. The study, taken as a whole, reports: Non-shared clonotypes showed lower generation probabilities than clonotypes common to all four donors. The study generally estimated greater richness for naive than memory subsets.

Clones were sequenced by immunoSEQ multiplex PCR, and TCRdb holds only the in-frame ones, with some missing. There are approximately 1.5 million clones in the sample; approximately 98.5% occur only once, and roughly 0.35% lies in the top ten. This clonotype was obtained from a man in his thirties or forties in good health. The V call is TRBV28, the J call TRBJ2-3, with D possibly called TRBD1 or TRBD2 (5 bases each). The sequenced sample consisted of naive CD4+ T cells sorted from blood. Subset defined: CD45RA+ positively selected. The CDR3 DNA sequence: TGTGCCAGCAGTCCCGGGACGGGGCCAGATACGCAGTATTTT. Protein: CASSPGTGPDTQYF.